This entry lists 10 T cell receptor beta chains sequenced from one sample in a study of radiation and T cells in renal cell carcinoma. Sample time point: blood 4 weeks post-SBRT, at nephrectomy. The treatment is: 15 Gy SBRT to primary tumor, nephrectomy 4 weeks later. Sequenced by immunoSEQ multiplex PCR; TCRdb stores in-frame clones only, minus some. The table has about 78,000 clones, 80% to 90% seen once. The sequences come from blood, collected from a patient whose treatment included radiotherapy and nephrectomy. The receptors come from a woman in her 70s with renal cell carcinoma.

The chain links TRBV29-1 to TRBJ2-4; the D is unclear. Germline CDR1 is SQVTM and CDR2 is ANQGSEA. The CDR3 totals 12 residues. V was clipped by 5 bases and J by 6 bases, with 11 bases between them. The CDR3: CSVRPQPNIQYF. Here the CDR3 DNA reads TGCAGCGTTCGGCCACAACCAAACATTCAGTACTTC. Using reference TRBV29-1 and TRBJ2-4 for the parts outside the CDR3, the full variable domain is SAVISQKPSRDICQRGTSLTIQCQVDSQVTMMFWYRQQPGQSLTLIATANQGSEATYESGFVIDKFPISRPNLTFSTLTVSNMSPEDSSIYLCSVRPQPNIQYFGAGTRLSVL.

The chain is built from TRBV29-1 and TRBJ2-4, with D hard to call. CDR1 and CDR2 from the germline V gene are SQVTM and ANQGSEA. CDR3 length equals 15 residues. Between the trimmed V and J ends, which lost 1 base and 0 bases, there was a span of 10 bases. The CDR3 DNA reads TGCAGCGTTGAAGGGGAAACGGGAGCCAAAAACATTCAGTACTTC. Encoded protein: CSVEGETGAKNIQYF. Filled out from reference TRBV29-1 and TRBJ2-4, the complete variable domain reads SAVISQKPSRDICQRGTSLTIQCQVDSQVTMMFWYRQQPGQSLTLIATANQGSEATYESGFVIDKFPISRPNLTFSTLTVSNMSPEDSSIYLCSVEGETGAKNIQYFGAGTRLSVL.

The rearrangement links TRBV5-4 to TRBJ1-1; 7 bases align to TRBD1. Per germline, CDR1 SGHNT and CDR2 YYREEE (reference sequence). The ends lost 1 base at V and 4 bases at J; junction bases unmatched: 1. The CDR3 length is 13 residues. CDR3 nucleotide sequence: TGTGCCAGCAGCTTGCAGGGGGGCACTGAAGCTTTCTTT. Amino acids: CASSLQGGTEAFF. The full variable domain, completed using reference TRBV5-4 and TRBJ1-1, is ETGVTQSPTHLIKTRGQQVTLRCSSQSGHNTVSWYQQALGQGPQFIFQYYREEENGRGNFPPRFSGLQFPNYSSELNVNALELDDSALYLCASSLQGGTEAFFGQGTRLTVV.

The sample holds a few counts of this clone. This chain links TRBV7-2 with TRBJ2-7, with D possibly being TRBD1 (6 bases). The CDR3 loop spans 14 amino acids. Germline values: CDR1 SGHTA, CDR2 FQGNSA. Trimming removed 3 bases from V and 6 bases from J, with 15 bases in between. The DNA of the CDR3 is TGTGCCAGCAGCTTTGGGCAGGGGATGAGCGAGCAGTACTTC. Its protein is CASSFGQGMSEQYF.

V gene TRBV27 combines with J gene TRBJ1-2; 7 bases are a match to TRBD1. The CDR3 has 16 amino acids. Germline loops: CDR1 MNHEY, CDR2 SMNVEV (reference sequence). Trimming took 6 bases from V and 3 from J; bases not matched to a gene: 13. The CDR3 is CASRGEHTGQDYGYTF. In nucleotides, the CDR3 is TGTGCCAGCAGGGGGGAGCACACCGGACAGGACTATGGCTACACCTTC.

This clone occurred once. The CDR3 spells CASSLDRVTAGYTF. The CDR3 nucleotides are TGTGCCAGCAGCTTAGATCGTGTGACTGCTGGCTACACCTTC. V is TRBV11-2 and J is TRBJ1-2; D gene uncertain. The germline CDR1 and CDR2 sequences are SGHAT and FQNNGV. This CDR3 comprises 14 residues. The V and J ends lost 0 bases and 7 bases respectively, with 12 bases between them.

V gene TRBV7-2 combines with J gene TRBJ2-1; D is unclear. The CDR3 has 13 amino acids. The V end was cut by 1 base, the J end by 5 bases, with 6 bases between. Germline CDR1 SGHTA, CDR2 FQGNSA. CDR3 loop: CASSLVGNNEQFF. As DNA, the CDR3 is TGTGCCAGCAGCTTAGTGGGGAACAATGAGCAGTTCTTC.

The chain is built from TRBV4-3 and TRBJ2-5; D is perhaps TRBD1 (5 bases). The assigned J gene may be wrong: the sequence end matches TRBJ2-7 better. In germline, CDR1 is LGHNA, CDR2 YSLEER. The CDR3 spans 14 residues. CDR3 DNA: TGCGCCAGCAGCCAAGACAGGGTCGTGTACGAGCAGTACTTC. Residues: CASSQDRVVYEQYF.

This clone has more than one count but fewer than ten. The chain employs TRBV27 and TRBJ2-7; 9 bases line up with TRBD1. Germline-derived CDR1 and CDR2 are MNHEY and SMNVEV (reference sequence). The length of the CDR3 is 14 residues. Losses at the gene ends were 5 bases for V and 5 bases for J; bases not matched to a gene: 7. The CDR3 region is CASSTGTGYHEQYF. The CDR3 DNA follows: TGTGCCAGCAGTACCGGGACAGGGTACCACGAGCAGTACTTC.

This clone has just one count. V is TRBV19 and J is TRBJ2-3; D gene ambiguous. The V and J ends lost 3 bases and 0 bases respectively, with 10 bases between them. The germline V gene encodes CDR1 LNHDA and CDR2 SQIVND (reference sequence). The CDR3 covers 15 residues. The CDR3 coding sequence is TGTGCCAGTAGTATCCCAGGTGGAAGCACAGATACGCAGTATTTT. This sequence encodes CASSIPGGSTDTQYF. Full variable domain (remainder filled in from reference TRBV19 and TRBJ2-3): DGGITQSPKYLFRKEGQNVTLSCEQNLNHDAMYWYRQDPGQGLRLIYYSQIVNDFQKGDIAEGYSVSREKKESFPLTVTSAQKNPTAFYLCASSIPGGSTDTQYFGPGTRLTVL.